One sample yielded the 5 T cell receptor beta chains listed below, sequenced in a study of PD-1 blockade in classical Hodgkin lymphoma. All patients relapsed after autologous stem cell transplantation, and brentuximab vedotin exposure varied. Some clones are missing from TCRdb's copy, which holds only in-frame ones; the method was immunoSEQ multiplex PCR. The repertoire holds around 19,000 clones, with around 70% as singletons. The source was peripheral blood mononuclear cells (PBMCs), collected before the second cycle of nivolumab. All receptors derive from a human donor with classical Hodgkin lymphoma.

This rearrangement joins TRBV10-3 to TRBJ2-7, with 7 bases identical to TRBD1. This CDR3 is 12 amino acids long. The V and J ends lost 6 bases and 3 bases, in that order; junction bases with no gene match: 2. Germline CDR1 ENHRY, CDR2 SYGVKD. The CDR3: CAIRGQNYEQYF. The CDR3 DNA is TGTGCCATCAGGGGACAGAACTACGAGCAGTACTTC.

This chain connects TRBV10-3 to TRBJ1-1, with no clear D. Trimming removed 3 bases from V and 0 bases from J, with 2 bases in between. CDR3 length equals 12 residues. Per germline, CDR1 ENHRY and CDR2 SYGVKD. The CDR3 sequence is CAISDMNTEAFF. In DNA, the CDR3 is TGTGCCATCAGTGATATGAACACTGAAGCTTTCTTT.

This clone was found a few times. V usage is TRBV29-1 and J usage is TRBJ2-5, with TRBD2 matching over 14 bases. Germline trimming cut 6 bases from V and 5 bases from J; bases unmatched to any gene: 8. From germline, CDR1 is SQVTM and CDR2 ANQGSEA. The CDR3 has 15 residues. This chain's CDR3 is CSVGTSGRVGETQYF. The CDR3 DNA reads as TGCAGCGTGGGGACTAGCGGGAGAGTAGGGGAGACCCAGTACTTC. Together with reference TRBV29-1 and TRBJ2-5, the CDR3 gives the full variable domain: SAVISQKPSRDICQRGTSLTIQCQVDSQVTMMFWYRQQPGQSLTLIATANQGSEATYESGFVIDKFPISRPNLTFSTLTVSNMSPEDSSIYLCSVGTSGRVGETQYFGPGTRLLVL.

The sample holds a few counts of this clone. The chain recombines TRBV5-5 with TRBJ1-4, with TRBD1 identical over 9 bases. Germline V CDR1 and CDR2: SGHKS, YYEKEE (reference sequence). CDR3 size: 15 residues. Germline trimming cut 2 bases from V and 7 bases from J; bases unmatched to any gene: 6. CDR3 sequence (DNA): TGTGCCAGCAGCTTCCCCGGGACAGGGACTGAAAAACTGTTTTTT. It codes for CASSFPGTGTEKLFF. Drawing the rest from reference TRBV5-5 and TRBJ1-4, the complete variable domain is DAGVTQSPTHLIKTRGQQVTLRCSPISGHKSVSWYQQVLGQGPQFIFQYYEKEERGRGNFPDRFSARQFPNYSSELNVNALLLGDSALYLCASSFPGTGTEKLFFGSGTQLSVL.

The chain joins TRBV6-5 to TRBJ2-7, with TRBD2 matching over 11 bases. Germline V gives CDR1 MNHEY, CDR2 SVGAGI. The V and J ends lost 6 bases and 2 bases, in that order; junction bases with no gene match: 3. This CDR3 spans 14 amino acids. DNA for the CDR3: TGTGCCAGCAGCCCGGGACTAGCGGCCTACGAGCAGTACTTC. Protein sequence: CASSPGLAAYEQYF.